A single sample gave rise to the 19 T cell receptor beta chains below, sequenced in a study of T cells in Graves' hyperthyroidism and ophthalmopathy (dated by TCRdb to the late 2010s). The method behind the library was multiplex PCR. Sequencing was carried out with an Illumina HiSeq 2000. The TCR beta CDR3 regions were amplified from RNA transcripts. A first-round RT-PCR of the TCR CDR3 used the HTBI primer set with the Qiagen OneStep RT-PCR kit. Through fastp at Q25 and MiXCR, TCRdb rebuilt clones from the public reads, retaining in-frame beta chains. Duplicate CDR3 protein sequences are folded into a single record with the most common DNA and genes. The sample table records approximately 480,000 distinct CDR3 sequences; roughly 20% of these occur just once. The ten largest clonotypes hold 26% of the sample. Sequenced input: blood. All receptors derive from a man in his late teens or twenties with Graves' hyperthyroidism.

This clonotype was counted ten times or more. The chain joins TRBV28 to TRBJ1-2; perhaps TRBD1 as D (5 bases). V was trimmed by 5 bases and J by 8 bases, leaving 18 bases between them. Germline loops: CDR1 MDHEN, CDR2 SYDVKM. The CDR3 runs 14 residues. The DNA of the CDR3 is TGTGCCAGCAGTCCCTGGCGCTACACAGGAGGCTACACCTTC. Amino acids: CASSPWRYTGGYTF.

The chain employs TRBV12-5 and TRBJ2-5; D ambiguous. The V end lost 9 bases, the J end lost 4 bases, and 15 bases lay between the germline ends. The CDR3 is made up of 13 amino acids. The germline gives CDR1 LGHNT, CDR2 FRNRAP. The CDR3 loop is CASLSSGIETQYF. The CDR3 nucleotides read TGTGCTAGCCTATCCTCGGGCATAGAGACCCAGTACTTC.

V is TRBV15 and J is TRBJ1-5, with a tentative D call TRBD1 (6 bases). Germline assignment: CDR1 LNHNV and CDR2 YYDKDF (reference sequence). The CDR3 length is 17 residues. V was clipped by 0 bases and J by 3 bases, with 15 bases between them. The chain's CDR3 is CATSRDLNRVDNQPQHF. The CDR3 DNA is TGTGCCACCAGCAGAGACTTAAACAGGGTAGACAATCAGCCCCAGCATTTT.

V gene TRBV12-3 or TRBV12-4 combines with J gene TRBJ2-3, with D perhaps matching TRBD2 (5 bases). V was cut by 0 bases and J by 8 bases, with 9 bases left in between. CDR3 length equals 13 residues. In DNA form, the CDR3 reads TGTGCCAGCAGTTTAGCGCTGAGCGGTACGCAGTATTTT. This translates into CASSLALSGTQYF.

The table lists this clonotype with a few counts. This CDR3 is CASSPTTGPVGSKNIQYF. CDR3 in DNA: TGTGCCAGCAGCCCAACGACAGGACCTGTGGGTAGCAAAAACATTCAGTACTTC. V usage is TRBV9 and J usage is TRBJ2-4; TRBD1 might be the D (6 bases). The CDR3 has 18 amino acids. Trimming stripped 4 bases from V and 3 bases from J, with 23 bases between. From germline, CDR1 is SGDLS and CDR2 YYNGEE.

This clonotype has at least ten counts. The genes are TRBV20-1 and TRBJ1-1, with TRBD1 matching over 7 bases. The CDR3 loop spans 15 amino acids. Germline trimming cut 5 bases from V and 3 bases from J; bases unmatched to any gene: 12. Looked up from germline, CDR1 is DFQATT and CDR2 is SNEGSKA (reference sequence). CDR3 residues: CSAEQGIGFYTEAFF. The CDR3 coding sequence is TGCAGTGCTGAACAGGGGATCGGATTTTACACTGAAGCTTTCTTT.

The sample holds many counts of this clonotype. The chain is built from TRBV6-5 and TRBJ1-5, with 9 positions matching TRBD1. The CDR3 sequence is 16 residues long. CDR1 is MNHEY and CDR2 is SVGAGI in the germline V gene. Losses at the gene ends were 0 bases for V and 4 bases for J; bases not matched to a gene: 4. The CDR3 here is CASSYSRTGANQPQHF. The DNA of the CDR3 is TGTGCCAGCAGTTACTCCCGGACAGGGGCGAATCAGCCCCAGCATTTT.

The table lists this clonotype with a few counts. This sequence joins TRBV20-1 and TRBJ2-5; TRBD2 is a possible D gene (5 bases). V was pared by 1 base and J by 4 bases, with 13 bases between. The CDR3 length is 14 residues. In germline, CDR1 is DFQATT, CDR2 SNEGSKA (reference sequence). DNA of the CDR3: TGCAGTGCTAGAGGGGCTAGCTGGACAGAGACCCAGTACTTC. This sequence encodes CSARGASWTETQYF.

This clonotype was counted many times. The chain joins TRBV6-5 to TRBJ2-7; TRBD1 is a possible D gene (6 bases). Trimming removed 0 bases at V and 6 bases at J, with 15 bases between. This CDR3 contains 15 residues. Germline CDR1 and CDR2: MNHEY and SVGAGI. The CDR3 loop is CASSYSDSLSSEQYF. CDR3 nucleotides: TGTGCCAGCAGTTACTCGGACAGTCTCTCCAGCGAGCAGTACTTC.

Of note for this clonotype: A clone one base away is much larger, so this may be a read error. The chain has TRBV20-1 and TRBJ1-1; D unclear. The CDR3 is made up of 13 amino acids. The ends were cut back, 0 bases at V and 6 bases at J, with 11 bases in the middle. Germline lookup yields CDR1 DFQATT and CDR2 SNEGSKA (reference sequence). For the CDR3, the DNA is TGCAGTGCTAGAGACCATGGGCTCTCTGAAGCTTTCTTT. It specifies CSARDHGLSEAFF.

This clonotype was seen a few times. The germline gene is not matched at one end of the junction; a read error may be the cause. The gene calls are TRBV5-1 and TRBJ2-7; no reliable D call. The CDR3 is 11 residues long. CDR1 is SGHRS and CDR2 is YFSETQ in the germline V gene. CDR3: CASSLGPPSDF. DNA for the CDR3: TGCGCCAGCAGCTTGGGGCCGCCCTCGGACTTC.

This clonotype was detected ten times or more. This chain connects TRBV19 to TRBJ2-7; D not certain. Trimming took off 0 bases at V and 0 bases at J, with 6 bases between the two ends. CDR3 size: 14 residues. Germline assignment: CDR1 LNHDA and CDR2 SQIVND (reference sequence). This CDR3 reads CASSIEAVSYEQYF. CDR3 DNA: TGTGCCAGTAGTATAGAGGCCGTCTCCTACGAGCAGTACTTC.

This clonotype turned up a few times. CDR3 DNA: TGTGCCAGCAGCTTACTCTTGGCTGAAGCTTTCTTT. As protein: CASSLLLAEAFF. The chain links TRBV7-9 to TRBJ1-1; D gene uncertain. V lost 2 bases, J lost 6 bases, and 7 bases lay in between. The V gene's germline CDR1 is SEHNR and CDR2 FQNEAQ (reference sequence). The CDR3 covers 12 residues.

This chain connects TRBV30 to TRBJ2-5, with 11 nucleotides matching TRBD2. Trimming took 8 bases from V and 5 from J; bases not matched to a gene: 7. The length of the CDR3 is 13 residues. CDR1 GTSNPN and CDR2 SVGIG come from the germline V gene (reference sequence). The CDR3 region has the DNA TGTGCCCACCGGACTAGCGGGTGGGAGACCCAGTACTTC. This encodes CAHRTSGWETQYF.

This clonotype was seen only a few times. This chain uses TRBV19 with TRBJ1-2; D not resolved. This CDR3 is 12 amino acids long. CDR1 and CDR2 from the germline V gene are LNHDA and SQIVND (reference sequence). V was trimmed by 10 bases and J by 1 base, leaving 10 bases between them. The CDR3 coding sequence is TGTGCCACCGGATCGTTTAACTATGGCTACACCTTC. It is translated as CATGSFNYGYTF.

The chain has TRBV6-1 and TRBJ2-3; D not resolved. From germline, CDR1 is MNHNS and CDR2 SASEGT. Trimming removed 6 bases at V and 1 base at J, with 11 bases between. The CDR3 spans 14 residues. The CDR3 region is CASSRFRRTDTQYF. The CDR3 nucleotides read TGTGCCAGCAGCAGGTTCCGCCGCACAGATACGCAGTATTTT.

V usage is TRBV6-1 and J usage is TRBJ1-4; 9 bases map to TRBD1. CDR1 is MNHNS and CDR2 is SASEGT in the germline V gene. There are 15 residues in the CDR3. Trimming cost V 6 bases and J 5 bases; bases outside gene matches: 7. In DNA form, the CDR3 reads TGTGCCAGCAGCGACGGGACAGGGATCAATGAAAAACTGTTTTTT. It translates to CASSDGTGINEKLFF.

Many counts were recorded for this clonotype. The chain is built from TRBV12-3 or TRBV12-4 and TRBJ1-5, with 9 bases identical to TRBD1. The CDR3 loop spans 15 amino acids. The V and J ends lost 6 bases and 6 bases, in that order; junction bases with no gene match: 9. CDR3 amino acids: CASSPDRGLSQPQHF. CDR3 sequence (DNA): TGTGCCAGCAGCCCGGACAGGGGATTAAGTCAGCCCCAGCATTTT.

This clonotype turned up a few times. The V gene is TRBV5-5, the J gene TRBJ2-2; no firm D call. Germline CDR1 is SGHKS and CDR2 is YYEKEE (reference sequence). The CDR3 runs to 16 residues. The V gene lost 0 bases and the J gene lost 4 bases, with 13 bases spanning the gap. In DNA, the CDR3 is TGTGCCAGCAGCTTGGGGGCAGCCTCCGGCACCGGGGAGCTGTTTTTT. It translates to CASSLGAASGTGELFF.